This is a list of T cell receptor beta chains from one sample in a study of blood T cell repertoires in COVID-19. Profiling relied on immunoSEQ multiplex PCR, and the TCRdb table lists in-frame clones only, not all of them. The table shows 200,000 to 250,000 clones, with roughly nine tenths occurring only once. The sequenced sample was peripheral blood. All receptors derive from a woman between 45 and 65 years old with COVID-19, enrolled during active disease. Each CDR3 is given with its conserved first and last residue. The order of the fields is D gene, V gene, J gene, CDR3 protein. The D gene is left open where the match is weak.

D gene: .
V gene: TRBV5-1
J gene: TRBJ2-2
CDR3 protein: CASSLVAGGNTGELFF

D gene: .
V gene: TRBV7-2
J gene: TRBJ2-1
CDR3 protein: CASYLPTPGLSYNEQFF

D gene: TRBD2
V gene: TRBV23-1
J gene: TRBJ2-2
CDR3 protein: CASSHRSGGINTGELFF

D gene: .
V gene: TRBV30
J gene: TRBJ2-1
CDR3 protein: CAAEGGGNEQFF

D gene: .
V gene: TRBV7-9
J gene: TRBJ2-4
CDR3 protein: CASSPGQEEYF

D gene: .
V gene: TRBV10-2
J gene: TRBJ1-5
CDR3 protein: CASRGYSNQPQHF

D gene: TRBD1
V gene: TRBV19
J gene: TRBJ1-2
CDR3 protein: CASLDRLNYGYTF

D gene: TRBD2
V gene: TRBV19
J gene: TRBJ2-2
CDR3 protein: CASSIRLLAGGSGELFF

D gene: .
V gene: TRBV5-1
J gene: TRBJ2-1
CDR3 protein: CASSPGRAGANNEQFF

D gene: .
V gene: TRBV10-2
J gene: TRBJ1-5
CDR3 protein: CASSGGAAGQPQHF

D gene: .
V gene: TRBV13
J gene: TRBJ2-3
CDR3 protein: CASSLGRGPVVTQYF

D gene: .
V gene: TRBV12-5
J gene: TRBJ1-5
CDR3 protein: CASGLGGTQHF

D gene: TRBD1
V gene: TRBV24-1
J gene: TRBJ2-7
CDR3 protein: CATSPTTTGSYPYEQYF

D gene: .
V gene: TRBV14
J gene: TRBJ1-2
CDR3 protein: CASSQDLGEAVDGYTF

D gene: TRBD2
V gene: TRBV7-8
J gene: TRBJ2-2
CDR3 protein: CASSPTGLANTGELFF

D gene: TRBD2
V gene: TRBV11-2
J gene: TRBJ2-5
CDR3 protein: CASSLDGLGGLGFYETQYF